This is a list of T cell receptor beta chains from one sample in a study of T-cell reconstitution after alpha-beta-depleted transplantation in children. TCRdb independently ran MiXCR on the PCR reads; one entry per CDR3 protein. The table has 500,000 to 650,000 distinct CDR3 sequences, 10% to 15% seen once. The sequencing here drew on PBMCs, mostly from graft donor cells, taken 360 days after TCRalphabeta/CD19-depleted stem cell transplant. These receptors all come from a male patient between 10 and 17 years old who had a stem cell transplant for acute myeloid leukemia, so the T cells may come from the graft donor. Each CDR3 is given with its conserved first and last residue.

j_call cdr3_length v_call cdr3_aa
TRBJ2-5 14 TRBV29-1 CSGGGGTEQETQYF
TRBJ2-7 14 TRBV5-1 CASSSTESSYEQYF
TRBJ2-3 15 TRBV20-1 CSARDEALSTDTQYF
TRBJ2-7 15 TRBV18 CASSPQIAGEGEQYF
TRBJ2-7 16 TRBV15 CATSRDLGGDSYEQYF
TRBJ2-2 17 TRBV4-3 CASSQVNSGGYTGELFF
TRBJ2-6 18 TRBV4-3 CASSQRSGTGAGANVLTF
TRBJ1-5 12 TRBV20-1 CSARGNNQPQHF
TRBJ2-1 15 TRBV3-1 CASSPLAGQYNEQFF
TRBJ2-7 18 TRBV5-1 CASSLLSPDGVTGYEQYF
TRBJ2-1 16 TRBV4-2 CASSQGTGTLVLEQFF
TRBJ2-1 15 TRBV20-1 CSARLSAPTYNEQFF
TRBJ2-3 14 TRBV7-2 CASSPARRTDTQYF
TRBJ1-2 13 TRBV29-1 CSALQPGLGGYTF
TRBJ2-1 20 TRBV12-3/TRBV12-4 CASRPVTGLVPKSSYNEQFF